The source of this T cell receptor (beta chain) is a study of identical twins. Trimming removed 3 bases at V and 10 bases at J, with 15 bases between. Germline-derived CDR1 and CDR2 are KGHDR and SFDVKD. The length of the CDR3 is 14 residues. TCRdb called the 5' RACE reads again in MiXCR, with one record for every CDR3 protein. In the table there are 450,000 or so distinct CDR3 sequences, 14% of which are singletons. These data also formed part of another study, on yellow fever vaccine responses in identical twins.

Sequences were obtained from CD4+ T cells sorted from blood. The chain is built from TRBV24-1 and TRBJ2-1; D assignment may be TRBD1 or TRBD2 (6 bases each). This clonotype was obtained from a woman between 18 and 29 years old in good health. CDR3 region: CATSDGTGRSEQFF. The CDR3 bases are TGTGCCACCAGTGATGGAACAGGGAGGAGCGAGCAGTTCTTC.